This T cell receptor (beta chain) was retrieved from a study of T cells after yellow fever vaccination. Study-level information: When fractions had low cell numbers, they were prepared with SMART-Seq v4 Ultra Low Input.

The CDR3 spans 14 residues. Germline CDR1 and CDR2: DFQATT and SNEGSKA (reference sequence). V lost 2 bases to trimming and J lost 6 bases; unmatched junction nucleotides: 5. This clonotype was counted between two and nine times. TCRdb redid the calling of the 5' RACE reads with MiXCR, one entry per CDR3 protein. The table lists approximately 330,000 distinct CDR3 sequences, 4.1% of them singletons. The sample here was PBMCs, taken 5 days after the yellow fever booster vaccination. This chain connects TRBV20-1 to TRBJ2-1; TRBD2 matches 9 bases. The sequence derives from a man between 18 and 35 years old who received the YFV17D yellow fever vaccine. CDR3 loop: CSARLAGPINEQFF. The CDR3 bases are TGCAGTGCTAGACTAGCGGGACCCATCAATGAGCAGTTCTTC.